This T cell receptor (beta chain) comes out of a study of Ad26.COV2.S vaccination and SARS-CoV-2 variants. Regarding the study as a whole: Following vaccination, spike-specific CD8+ and CD4+ T cell responses reportedly exhibited substantial breadth. Among vaccine recipients, spike-specific TCR breadth exceeded that of placebo recipients.

Germline V gene data show CDR1 as SGDLS and CDR2 as YYNGEE. Germline trimming cut 0 bases from V and 6 bases from J; bases unmatched to any gene: 4. The CDR3 contains 15 residues. The assay was immunoSEQ multiplex PCR, and TCRdb's table has in-frame clones only and misses some. The sample has approximately 90,000 clones, about four fifths seen once. Turning to this clone: Its antigen is not identified.

J is TRBJ2-1 and V is TRBV9; 9 bases are a match to TRBD2. The sample consisted of peripheral blood, taken after recovery from COVID-19. The source of this sequence is a human donor who had recovered from COVID-19. In DNA, the CDR3 is TGTGCCAGCAGCGTAGGGGCTAGCGGGGCCAATGAGCAGTTCTTC. Translated, it gives CASSVGASGANEQFF.